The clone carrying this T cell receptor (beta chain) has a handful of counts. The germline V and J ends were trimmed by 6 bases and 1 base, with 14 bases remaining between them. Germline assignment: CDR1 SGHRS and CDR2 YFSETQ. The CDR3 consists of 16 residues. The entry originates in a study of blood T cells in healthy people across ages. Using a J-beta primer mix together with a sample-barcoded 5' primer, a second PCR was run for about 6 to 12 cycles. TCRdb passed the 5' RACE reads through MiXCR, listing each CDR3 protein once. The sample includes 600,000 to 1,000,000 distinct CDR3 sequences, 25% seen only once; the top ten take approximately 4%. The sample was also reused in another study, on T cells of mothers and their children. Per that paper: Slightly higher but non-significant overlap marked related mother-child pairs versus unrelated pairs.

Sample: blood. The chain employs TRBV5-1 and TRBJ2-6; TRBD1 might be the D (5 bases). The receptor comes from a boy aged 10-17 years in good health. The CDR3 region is CASKEGDNSGANVLTF. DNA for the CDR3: TGCGCCAGCAAGGAAGGGGATAATTCTGGGGCCAACGTCCTGACTTTC.